Below are 17 T cell receptor beta chains sequenced from a single sample in a study of regulatory T cells in long-lasting Graves disease. The TCR beta library used iRepertoire HTBI primers with Arm-PCR amplification of CDR3. TCRdb processed the multiplex PCR reads anew with MiXCR; each CDR3 protein has one entry. The table shows about 420,000 distinct CDR3 sequences, with roughly 15% occurring only once. Noted time point: newly diagnosed GD, antithyroid drugs for less than 3 months. The authors made the TCR library using RNA they extracted from PBMCs. In addition, the sample was reused for a study of T cells in Graves' hyperthyroidism and ophthalmopathy.

The sample here was peripheral blood mononuclear cells (PBMCs), taken at new diagnosis, from a patient treated with antithyroid drugs. Source of these receptors: a woman aged 18-29 years with Graves disease.

The rearrangement links TRBV10-3 to TRBJ1-2, with 10 positions matching TRBD1. V shed 2 bases, J shed 7 bases, and the junction held 10 bases outside the gene matches. Per the germline V gene, CDR1 is ENHRY and CDR2 is SYGVKD. The CDR3 has 16 amino acids. The CDR3 coding sequence is TGTGCCATCAGTGAGCTCCGGACAGGGGGTGAGGCTGGCTACACCTTC. Protein: CAISELRTGGEAGYTF.

The chain uses TRBV15 and TRBJ2-6; D not certain. The CDR3 extends over 14 amino acids. The germline V gene encodes CDR1 LNHNV and CDR2 YYDKDF (reference sequence). V lost 2 bases to trimming and J lost 0 bases, with 2 bases between them. The CDR3 nucleotides read TGTGCCACCAGCAGATACTCTGGGGCCAACGTCCTGACTTTC. Amino acid sequence: CATSRYSGANVLTF.

This clonotype was seen only a few times. The rearrangement uses TRBV18 and TRBJ2-1; 10 positions match TRBD2. The V and J ends lost 6 bases and 0 bases, in that order; junction bases with no gene match: 5. The CDR3 contains 16 residues. Germline V gives CDR1 KGHSH, CDR2 LQKENI. In nucleotides, the CDR3 is TGTGCCAGCTCCCCTAGCGGGGGACCCTCCTACAATGAGCAGTTCTTC. Encoded protein: CASSPSGGPSYNEQFF. Complete variable domain (other parts from reference TRBV18 and TRBJ2-1): NAGVMQNPRHLVRRRGQEARLRCSPMKGHSHVYWYRQLPEEGLKFMVYLQKENIIDESGMPKERFSAEFPKEGPSILRIQQVVRGDSAAYFCASSPSGGPSYNEQFFGPGTRLTVL.

This clonotype came up many times. The gene calls are TRBV6-2 or TRBV6-3 and TRBJ2-5, with D tentatively TRBD1 (5 bases). CDR1 MNHEY and CDR2 SVGEGT come from the germline V gene. V shed 2 bases and J shed 2 bases, with 15 bases lying between them. The CDR3 has 16 residues. The CDR3 reads CASSYGAWTDQETQYF. DNA of the CDR3: TGTGCCAGCAGTTACGGGGCCTGGACGGATCAAGAGACCCAGTACTTC.

This sequence joins TRBV12-3 or TRBV12-4 and TRBJ1-1; a possible D gene is TRBD1 (6 bases). The CDR3 is 13 residues long. V lost 8 bases and J lost 1, with 11 bases in between. This CDR3 is CASRQESNTEAFF. In DNA, the CDR3 is TGTGCCAGCCGACAGGAGTCGAACACTGAAGCTTTCTTT.

This clonotype was counted ten times or more. The rearrangement uses TRBV28 and TRBJ2-1; the D call may be TRBD1 or TRBD2 (5 bases each). V was cut by 3 bases and J by 2 bases, with 14 bases left in between. The CDR3 has 16 residues. Germline CDR1 and CDR2: MDHEN and SYDVKM. CDR3 sequence: CASSLTGAPTYNEQFF. The CDR3 coding sequence is TGTGCCAGCAGTTTGACCGGGGCCCCAACCTACAATGAGCAGTTCTTC.

In its sample, this clonotype was seen many times. The rearrangement links TRBV20-1 to TRBJ2-3; perhaps TRBD2 as D (5 bases). Trimming stripped 4 bases from V and 5 bases from J, with 13 bases between. CDR1 and CDR2 (germline): DFQATT, SNEGSKA (reference sequence). The CDR3 covers 13 residues. CDR3 loop: CSAMYAAGDTQYF. The CDR3 nucleotides read TGCAGTGCTATGTATGCGGCGGGAGATACGCAGTATTTT.

This clonotype appeared many times. V is TRBV3-1 and J is TRBJ2-2; TRBD2 might be the D (5 bases). The CDR3 is made up of 16 amino acids. V lost 3 bases, J lost 7 bases, and 18 bases lay in between. The germline V gene has CDR1 LGHDT and CDR2 YNNKEL (reference sequence). CDR3 coding DNA: TGTGCCAGCAGCCATGAACCGGGAAATCGCGACGGGGAGCTGTTTTTT. It specifies CASSHEPGNRDGELFF.

In its sample, this clonotype was seen a few times. This rearrangement joins TRBV4-1 to TRBJ2-2; TRBD2 matches 13 bases. This CDR3 has 16 amino acids. With 3 bases clipped from V and 6 bases from J, the junction kept 4 bases outside the gene matches. The V gene's germline CDR1 is MGHRA and CDR2 YSYEKL. The DNA of the CDR3 is TGCGCCAGCAGCCACCTTGGGACTAGCGGGGCCGGGGAGCTGTTTTTT. Translation gives CASSHLGTSGAGELFF.

This clonotype was seen many times. V gene TRBV20-1 combines with J gene TRBJ1-1; 9 bases match TRBD1. With V trimmed by 6 bases and J by 4 bases, 9 bases remained unmatched. The CDR3 sequence is 14 residues long. Germline values: CDR1 DFQATT, CDR2 SNEGSKA (reference sequence). CDR3 DNA sequence: TGCAGTGCCTTTACCCCACAGGGGGCCACTGAAGCTTTCTTT. Residues: CSAFTPQGATEAFF.

J is TRBJ2-7 and V is TRBV7-2, with 10 positions matching TRBD2. The germline V gene encodes CDR1 SGHTA and CDR2 FQGNSA. Trimming cost V 4 bases and J 2 bases; bases outside gene matches: 5. The CDR3 spans 15 residues. The CDR3 protein is CASSSTSGTPYEQYF. Written as DNA, the CDR3 is TGTGCCAGCAGCTCCACTAGCGGGACCCCCTACGAGCAGTACTTC.

This clonotype was counted ten times or more. This rearrangement joins TRBV20-1 to TRBJ1-2; the D is unclear. Between the trimmed V and J ends, which lost 7 bases and 2 bases, there was a span of 17 bases. CDR1 is DFQATT, CDR2 SNEGSKA, per germline (reference sequence). This CDR3 comprises 14 residues. CDR3 loop: CSVTYVSDNYGYTF. The CDR3 DNA reads TGCAGTGTCACTTACGTATCGGACAACTATGGCTACACCTTC.

This clonotype was counted at least ten times. The gene calls are TRBV6-2 or TRBV6-3 and TRBJ2-1; 14 nucleotides align to TRBD2. The CDR3 contains 15 residues. Trimming cost V 5 bases and J 10 bases; bases outside gene matches: 7. Per the germline V gene, CDR1 is MNHEY and CDR2 is SVGEGT. CDR3 region: CASSTPTSGREEQFF. The CDR3 DNA reads TGTGCCAGCAGTACCCCGACTAGCGGGAGGGAAGAGCAGTTCTTC.

There are many counts of this clonotype. The chain combines TRBV12-3 or TRBV12-4 with TRBJ2-3; the D gene is possibly TRBD2 (6 bases). V lost 0 bases and J lost 6, with 19 bases in between. This CDR3 contains 17 residues. CDR3 sequence reads: CASSLALKVAEWDTQYF. CDR3 coding DNA: TGTGCCAGCAGTTTAGCGCTTAAAGTAGCGGAGTGGGATACGCAGTATTTT.

The chain links TRBV5-6 to TRBJ2-3; possible D gene TRBD1, 6 bases. The assigned J gene may be wrong: the sequence end matches TRBJ2-5 better. Germline-derived CDR1 and CDR2 are SGHDT and YYEEEE. The CDR3 extends over 14 amino acids. The CDR3 spells CASSLGTTQETQYF. CDR3 coding DNA: TGTGCCAGCAGCTTAGGGACAACCCAAGAGACCCAGTACTTC.

The chain joins TRBV6-2 or TRBV6-3 to TRBJ2-1; TRBD2 agrees at 7 bases. Germline CDR1 reads MNHEY; CDR2 reads SVGEGT. The CDR3 is 15 residues long. V lost 3 bases to trimming and J lost 6 bases; unmatched junction nucleotides: 8. CDR3: CASSYIRGGPNEQFF. CDR3 nucleotide sequence: TGTGCCAGCAGTTATATTCGCGGGGGTCCCAATGAGCAGTTCTTC.

The CDR3 sequence is CASSHPTGGWNEQFF. DNA for the CDR3: TGTGCCAGTAGCCATCCCACAGGGGGGTGGAATGAGCAGTTCTTC. The chain joins TRBV19 to TRBJ2-1, with 8 bases lining up with TRBD1. This CDR3 region has 15 residues. Losses at the gene ends were 6 bases for V and 7 bases for J; bases not matched to a gene: 11. Germline values: CDR1 LNHDA, CDR2 SQIVND (reference sequence).